The 4 T cell receptor beta chains below come from one sample, sequenced in a study of cytomegalovirus exposure and HLA in healthy donors. The PCR employed 60 Vbeta primers together with 13 Jbeta primers. Measured with immunoSEQ multiplex PCR; TCRdb has only the in-frame clones, and not every one. This table has about 160,000 clones, roughly 70% appearing once. The sample comprised PBMCs. The source of these receptors is a woman between 35 and 50 years old in good health and CMV-seropositive.

This clone has just a few counts. V is TRBV28 and J is TRBJ2-5, with 9 bases identical to TRBD1. The J call may be mistaken, given a closer DNA end match to TRBJ2-7. CDR1 MDHEN and CDR2 SYDVKM come from the germline V gene. The CDR3 spans 15 residues. CDR3 amino acids: CASSRDRGWADEQYF. The CDR3 nucleotides read TGTGCCAGCAGTCGCGACAGGGGGTGGGCGGACGAGCAGTACTTC.

The gene calls are TRBV5-1 and TRBJ2-5, with 7 nucleotides matching TRBD1. Per the germline V gene, CDR1 is SGHRS and CDR2 is YFSETQ. V dropped 4 bases and J dropped 5; count of bases not matched to a gene: 5. The CDR3 is 13 amino acids. The CDR3 DNA sequence: TGCGCCAGCAGCCAGGGACAGCGGGAGACCCAGTACTTC. Translation gives CASSQGQRETQYF.

The chain recombines TRBV27 with TRBJ2-7; 7 nucleotides align to TRBD1. Trimming removed 8 bases from V and 1 base from J; junction bases left unmatched: 2. The CDR3 consists of 12 residues. The V gene's germline CDR1 is MNHEY and CDR2 SMNVEV (reference sequence). The CDR3 sequence is CASRDRSYEQYF. Here the CDR3 DNA reads TGTGCCAGCCGGGACAGATCCTACGAGCAGTACTTC.

This clone turned up a few times. The chain joins TRBV7-9 to TRBJ2-1, with D tentatively TRBD2 (6 bases). The CDR3 is made up of 13 amino acids. Germline CDR1 and CDR2: SEHNR and FQNEAQ (reference sequence). With 6 bases removed from V and 6 bases from J, the gap between germline ends came to 12 bases. CDR3 protein: CASSLSLANEQFF. The CDR3 DNA sequence: TGTGCCAGCAGTCTCTCACTAGCCAATGAGCAGTTCTTC.